This T cell receptor (beta chain) stems from a study of molecular identifiers for immune sequencing clone quantification. The CDR3 is made up of 14 amino acids. In germline, CDR1 is SQVTM, CDR2 ANQGSEA. Both previously described methods and listed TCR primers were employed to make bulk TCR libraries. TCRdb recomputed calls from the PCR reads with MiXCR, one row per CDR3 protein. The sample lists 7,500 to 10,000 distinct CDR3 sequences, 15% to 20% seen once, with around 1.5% in the top ten. About this clonotype itself: Relative to the germline gene, one junction end is altered; a read error may explain this.

The naive CD8 libraries originated from between roughly 17,000 and 1,100,000 sorted cells and drew on 10%, 30% or 50% RNA. V and J are TRBV29-1 and TRBJ2-5; TRBD2 agrees at 8 bases. The sequence derives from a human donor in good health. Some libraries in this study had Jurkat cell RNA spiked in. Sequenced input: naive CD8+ T cells from blood, with Jurkat cell RNA spiked in. Subset described: FACS-sorted CD8+CD4-CCR7+CD45RA+ naive T cells. This chain's CDR3 is CSVELAGKQEAQCF. The CDR3 nucleotides read TGCAGCGTTGAATTAGCGGGAAAACAAGAGGCCCAGTGCTTC. Full variable domain (rest looked up from reference TRBV29-1 and TRBJ2-5): SAVISQKPSRDICQRGTSLTIQCQVDSQVTMMFWYRQQPGQSLTLIATANQGSEATYESGFVIDKFPISRPNLTFSTLTVSNMSPEDSSIYLCSVELAGKQEAQCFGPGTRLLVL.